One T cell receptor beta chain is described in this entry. This clonotype was recorded many times. Its antigen is unknown. Within one base of it there is no much larger clone, and no base qualities were kept. For repertoire sequencing, the TCR beta CDR3 regions were amplified from RNA transcripts. The first round of RT-PCR was done with HTBI primers and the Qiagen OneStep RT-PCR kit, and was followed by a second round of multiplex PCR, then size selection and purification. Sequencing of the libraries was carried out on an Illumina HiSeq2000 in paired-end mode with 100 bp reads. Turning to the authors' computational methods: SOAPnuke was used for read processing, and reads with adapters, uncalled bases, a mean Phred below 15, or no exact constant-primer or identifier match were discarded. High-quality paired reads were merged with COPE v1.2.5. Each unique nucleotide sequence was treated as a clonotype, and MiTCR v1.1 was used to align the clonotypes to the IMGT TRB V, D and J references. The analysis was limited to V-J combinations with a frequency above 0.0001, which together covered 98% to 99.2% of repertoires. For each V-J combination, a TCR clonal expansion and chaos score was defined as the ratio of F50 clonal expansion to chaos observed in the TCRdist matrix. Features were reduced by Welch's t-statistics and random forest to around 13 V-J combinations, which fed a naive Bayes classifier. The Morisita-Horn index was used to measure how similar the thyroid and blood repertoires were. The public reads were reanalyzed by TCRdb: fastp trimming at Q25, MiXCR alignment, in-frame beta chains only. For every CDR3 protein sequence, its rows merge into one entry that carries the most common genes and DNA. The V and J calls, along with clone size, are taken from TCRdb and not from the paper's own processing. The sample records over a million distinct CDR3 sequences, about 36% of which are singletons. Over 8.5% of the sample comes from the top ten.

The sample comes from a study of Graves' ophthalmopathy and Graves' hyperthyroidism (dated by TCRdb to 2016 to 2018). Broadly, across the study: Stable hyperthyroidism was defined as no progression to ophthalmopathy within 18 months of follow-up. The study used TCR beta repertoire signatures to distinguish Graves' ophthalmopathy from Graves' hyperthyroidism and to predict progression to ophthalmopathy. In total, 135 blood samples were TCR-sequenced: 43 ophthalmopathy, about 75 hyperthyroidism and approximately 17 hyperthyroidism-to-ophthalmopathy patients. A discovery set of 95 to 100 patients (43 ophthalmopathy, under 65 stable hyperthyroidism) was enrolled to explore V-J signatures distinguishing ophthalmopathy from hyperthyroidism. The independent validation cohort included 20 or so hyperthyroidism patients plus 17 patients who later progressed from hyperthyroidism to ophthalmopathy. In five to seven hyperthyroidism patients, T-cell repertoires of thyroid tissue and blood were compared. Following sample collection, hyperthyroidism patients were given methimazole at a starting dose of 30 mg daily, and ophthalmopathy patients were given high-dose intravenous methylprednisolone. The investigation overall reported the following: Most expanded thyroid clonotypes with a frequency above 0.001 also appeared in blood, which suggests that blood repertoires may reflect the immune response in the thyroid. In validation, the model predicted ophthalmopathy progression with roughly 68% sensitivity and about 77% specificity; some 13 predicted patients were CT-confirmed with GO in a median of approximately 6.2 months. Sample size was not statistically predetermined, and group allocation was not concealed from the investigators. Ophthalmopathy was separated from stable hyperthyroidism by the 13-signature model with 85% to 90% sensitivity and just under 84% specificity in cross-validation and with 80%/75% in the test set.

The hyperthyroidism patients were 18 to 65 years old and newly diagnosed, with a disease duration of less than 2 months. Anyone with other autoimmune diseases, uncontrolled infections, pregnancy or lactation was excluded from the study. Clinical symptoms, serum thyroxine, TRAb, thyroid ultrasound and orbital computed tomography formed the basis of the diagnosis. Trizol reagent was used to extract the total RNA, and its quality was then checked on an Agilent 2100 Bioanalyzer. The germline V gene specifies SGHDN as CDR1 and FVKESK as CDR2. The CDR3 sequence holds 14 residues, the cysteine and phenylalanine included. The kept DNA is CDR3 alone, 42 bases in frame from the first base. At the junction V is shortened by 3 bases and J by 7 bases; bases outside the gene matches: 6.

Here the chain combines TRBV14 and TRBJ1-2; 9 middle bases align to TRBD1. The clonotype was recovered from an adult man with Graves' hyperthyroidism. Sequencing was performed on peripheral blood or thyroid tissue (not recorded which). Here the CDR3 is given as CASSQRTGVGGYTF. The sequenced DNA is TGTGCCAGCAGCCAGCGGACAGGGGTTGGTGGCTACACCTTC.